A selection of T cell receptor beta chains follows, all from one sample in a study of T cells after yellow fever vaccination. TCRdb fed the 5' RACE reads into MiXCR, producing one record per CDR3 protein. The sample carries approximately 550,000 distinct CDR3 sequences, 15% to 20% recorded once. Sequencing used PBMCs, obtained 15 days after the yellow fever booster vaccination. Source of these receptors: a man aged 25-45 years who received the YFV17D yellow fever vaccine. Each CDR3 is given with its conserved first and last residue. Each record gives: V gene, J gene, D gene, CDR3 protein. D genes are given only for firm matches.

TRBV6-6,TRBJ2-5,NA,CASFKSTAQYF
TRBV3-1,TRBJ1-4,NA,CASSPGTYMMAEKLFF
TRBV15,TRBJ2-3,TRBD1,CATSGRQGRADTQYF
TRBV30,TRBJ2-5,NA,CAWSVDLTQYF
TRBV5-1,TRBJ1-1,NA,CASSSDGMNTEAFF
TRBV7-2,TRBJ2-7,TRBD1,CASSSNRGRHEQYF
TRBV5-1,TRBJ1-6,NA,CASSLAAGDTYNSPLHF
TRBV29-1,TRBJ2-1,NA,CSVDESFGEQFF
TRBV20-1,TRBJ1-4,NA,CSARRTEKLFF
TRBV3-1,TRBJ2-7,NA,CASSQLAATYEQYF
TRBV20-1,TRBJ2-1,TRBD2,CSASRIAGVEQFF
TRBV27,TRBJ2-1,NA,CASSFGVSREQFF
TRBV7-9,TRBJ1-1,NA,CASSITSANTEAFF
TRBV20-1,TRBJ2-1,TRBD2,CSAPSGRGIEQFF